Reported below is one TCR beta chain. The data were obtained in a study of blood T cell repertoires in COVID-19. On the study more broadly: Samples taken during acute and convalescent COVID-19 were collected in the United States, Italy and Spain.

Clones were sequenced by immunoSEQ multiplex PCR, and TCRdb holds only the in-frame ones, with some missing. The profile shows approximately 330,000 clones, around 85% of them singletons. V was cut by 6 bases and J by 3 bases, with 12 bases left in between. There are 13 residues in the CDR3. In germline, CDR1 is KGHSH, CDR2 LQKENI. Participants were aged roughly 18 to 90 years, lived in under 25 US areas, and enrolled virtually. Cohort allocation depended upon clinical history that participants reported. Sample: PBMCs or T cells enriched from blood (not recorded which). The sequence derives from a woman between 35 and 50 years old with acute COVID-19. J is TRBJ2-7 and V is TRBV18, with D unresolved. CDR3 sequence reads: CASSPLRGYEQYF. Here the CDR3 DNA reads TGTGCCAGCTCCCCTCTACGAGGCTACGAGCAGTACTTC.